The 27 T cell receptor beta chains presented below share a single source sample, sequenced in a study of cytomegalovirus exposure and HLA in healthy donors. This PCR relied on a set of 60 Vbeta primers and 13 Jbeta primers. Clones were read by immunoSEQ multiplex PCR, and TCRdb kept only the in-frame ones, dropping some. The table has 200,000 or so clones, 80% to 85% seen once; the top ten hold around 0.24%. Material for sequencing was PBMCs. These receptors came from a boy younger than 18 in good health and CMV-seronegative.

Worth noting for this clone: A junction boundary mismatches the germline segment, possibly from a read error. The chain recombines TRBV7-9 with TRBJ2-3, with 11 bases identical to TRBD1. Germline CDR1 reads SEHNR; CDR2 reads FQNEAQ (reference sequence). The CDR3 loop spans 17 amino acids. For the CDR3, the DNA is TGTTCCAGCAGCTCCTGGATGGGGACAGGGGGAACAGATACGCAGTATTTT. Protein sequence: CSSSSWMGTGGTDTQYF. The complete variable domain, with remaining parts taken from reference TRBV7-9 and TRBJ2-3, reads DTGVSQNPRHKITKRGQNVTFRCDPISEHNRLYWYRQTLGQGPEFLTYFQNEAQLEKSRLLSDRFSAERPKGSFSTLEIQRTEQGDSAMYLCSSSSWMGTGGTDTQYFGPGTRLTVL.

Here the CDR3 DNA reads TGCAGTGCCCGGGGGGGCAATGAGCAGTTCTTC. This codes for CSARGGNEQFF. This rearrangement joins TRBV20-1 to TRBJ2-1, with TRBD2 matching 8 bases. Trimming took 6 bases from V and 6 from J; bases not matched to a gene: 1. The germline gives CDR1 DFQATT, CDR2 SNEGSKA (reference sequence). The CDR3 spans 11 residues.

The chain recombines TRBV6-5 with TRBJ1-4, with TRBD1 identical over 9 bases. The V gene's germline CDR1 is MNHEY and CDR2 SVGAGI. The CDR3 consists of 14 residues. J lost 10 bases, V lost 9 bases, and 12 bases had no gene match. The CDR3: CASTDRGTFGKLFF. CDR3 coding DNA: TGTGCCAGTACGGACAGGGGCACCTTCGGAAAACTGTTTTTT.

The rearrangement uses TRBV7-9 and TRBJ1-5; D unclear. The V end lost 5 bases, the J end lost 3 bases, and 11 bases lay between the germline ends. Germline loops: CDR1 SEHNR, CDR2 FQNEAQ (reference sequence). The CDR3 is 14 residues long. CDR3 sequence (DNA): TGTGCCAGCAGCATGGGCCTGATCAATCAGCCCCAGCATTTT. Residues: CASSMGLINQPQHF.

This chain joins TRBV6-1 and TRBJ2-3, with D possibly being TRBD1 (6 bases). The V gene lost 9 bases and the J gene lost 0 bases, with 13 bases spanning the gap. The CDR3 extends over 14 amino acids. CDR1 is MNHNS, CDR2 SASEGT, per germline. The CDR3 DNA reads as TGTGCCAGTCAGACAGGCCATAGCACAGATACGCAGTATTTT. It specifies CASQTGHSTDTQYF.

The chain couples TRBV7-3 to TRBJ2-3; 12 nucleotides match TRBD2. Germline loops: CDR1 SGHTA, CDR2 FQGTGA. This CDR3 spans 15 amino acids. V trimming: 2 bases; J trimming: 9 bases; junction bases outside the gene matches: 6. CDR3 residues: CASSLSLAGGETQYF. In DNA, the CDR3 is TGTGCCAGCAGCTTATCTCTAGCGGGGGGGGAAACGCAGTATTTT.

The CDR3 DNA reads TGTGGCGTCAAAGACACCCATGGCTACACCTTC. Translating it yields CGVKDTHGYTF. V gene TRBV19 combines with J gene TRBJ1-2; D remains unclear. Germline V CDR1 and CDR2: LNHDA, SQIVND (reference sequence). CDR3 length: 11 amino acids.

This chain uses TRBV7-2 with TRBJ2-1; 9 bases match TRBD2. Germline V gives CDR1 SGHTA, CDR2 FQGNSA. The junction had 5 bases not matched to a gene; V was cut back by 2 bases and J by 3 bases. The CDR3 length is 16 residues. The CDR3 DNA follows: TGTGCCAGCAGCTTAACCAGACTAGCGGTCTACAATGAGCAGTTCTTC. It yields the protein CASSLTRLAVYNEQFF.

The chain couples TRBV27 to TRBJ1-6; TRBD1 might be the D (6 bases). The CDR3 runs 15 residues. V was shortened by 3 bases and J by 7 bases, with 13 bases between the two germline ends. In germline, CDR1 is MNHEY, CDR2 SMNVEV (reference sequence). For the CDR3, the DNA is TGTGCCAGCAGTTTTAGCGACAGGAAGAATTCACCCCTCCACTTT. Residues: CASSFSDRKNSPLHF.

For the CDR3, the DNA is TGTGCCAGTAGTCCGGGACTAGCGGGAGACACTAGCACAGATACGCAGTATTTT. Its protein is CASSPGLAGDTSTDTQYF. The V call is TRBV19, the J call TRBJ2-3; 14 positions match TRBD2. V dropped 5 bases and J dropped 0; count of bases not matched to a gene: 7. The CDR3 has 18 residues. CDR1 and CDR2 from the germline V gene are LNHDA and SQIVND (reference sequence).

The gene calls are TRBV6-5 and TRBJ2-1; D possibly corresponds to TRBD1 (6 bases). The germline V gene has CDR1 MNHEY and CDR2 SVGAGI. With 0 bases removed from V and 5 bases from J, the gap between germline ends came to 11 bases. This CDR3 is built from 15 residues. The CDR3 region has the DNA TGTGCCAGCAGTTACTCAGACAGGAGTAACAATGAGCAGTTCTTC. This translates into CASSYSDRSNNEQFF.

The CDR3 region is CASSLASGRIGSGELFF. The CDR3 coding sequence is TGCGCCAGCAGCTTGGCCAGCGGGAGGATTGGGTCCGGGGAGCTGTTTTTT. This chain uses TRBV5-1 with TRBJ2-2; the match to TRBD2 covers 9 bases. Germline-derived CDR1 and CDR2 are SGHRS and YFSETQ. With 0 bases clipped from V and 6 bases from J, the junction kept 9 bases outside the gene matches. This CDR3 region has 17 residues.

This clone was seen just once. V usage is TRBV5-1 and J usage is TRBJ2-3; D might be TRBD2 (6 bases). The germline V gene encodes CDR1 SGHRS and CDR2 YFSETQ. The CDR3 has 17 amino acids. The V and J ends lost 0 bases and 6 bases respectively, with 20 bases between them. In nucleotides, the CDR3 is TGCGCCAGCAGCTTGGGGTCCACGGGAGCTAGGAAGGATACGCAGTATTTT. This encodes CASSLGSTGARKDTQYF.

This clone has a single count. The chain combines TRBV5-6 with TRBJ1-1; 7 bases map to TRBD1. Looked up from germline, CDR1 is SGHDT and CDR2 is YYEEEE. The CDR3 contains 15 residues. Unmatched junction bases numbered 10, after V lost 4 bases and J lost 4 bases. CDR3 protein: CASSPTGDGVTEAFF. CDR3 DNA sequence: TGTGCCAGCAGCCCTACAGGGGACGGGGTCACTGAAGCTTTCTTT.

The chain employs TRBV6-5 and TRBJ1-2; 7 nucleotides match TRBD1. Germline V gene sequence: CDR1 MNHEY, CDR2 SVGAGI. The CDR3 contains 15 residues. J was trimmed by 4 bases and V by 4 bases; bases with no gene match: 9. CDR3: CASSLDRRSFYGYTF. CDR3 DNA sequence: TGTGCCAGCAGTTTGGACAGGCGGAGCTTCTATGGCTACACCTTC.

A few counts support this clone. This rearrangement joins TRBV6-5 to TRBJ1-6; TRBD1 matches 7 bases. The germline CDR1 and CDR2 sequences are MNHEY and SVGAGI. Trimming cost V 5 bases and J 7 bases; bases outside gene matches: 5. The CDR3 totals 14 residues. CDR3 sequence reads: CASSEGTENSPLHF. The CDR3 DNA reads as TGTGCCAGCAGTGAGGGGACAGAAAATTCACCCCTCCACTTT.

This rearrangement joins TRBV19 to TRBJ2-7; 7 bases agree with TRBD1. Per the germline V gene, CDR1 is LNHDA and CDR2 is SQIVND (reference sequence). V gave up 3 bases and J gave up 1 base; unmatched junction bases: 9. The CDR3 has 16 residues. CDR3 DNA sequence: TGTGCCAGTAGTATCCTGGCCGGGACAGAGTCCTACGAGCAGTACTTC. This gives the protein CASSILAGTESYEQYF.

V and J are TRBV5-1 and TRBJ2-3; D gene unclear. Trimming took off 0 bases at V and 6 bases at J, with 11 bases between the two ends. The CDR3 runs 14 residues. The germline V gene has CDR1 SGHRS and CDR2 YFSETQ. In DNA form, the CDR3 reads TGCGCCAGCAGCTTGGAGAGTCGAGTCGATACGCAGTATTTT. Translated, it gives CASSLESRVDTQYF.

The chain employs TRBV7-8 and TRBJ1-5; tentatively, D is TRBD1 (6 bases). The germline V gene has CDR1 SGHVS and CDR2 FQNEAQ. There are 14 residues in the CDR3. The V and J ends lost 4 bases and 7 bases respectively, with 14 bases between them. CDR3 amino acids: CASSYRTETQPQHF. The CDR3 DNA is TGTGCCAGCAGCTACCGGACAGAGACCCAGCCCCAGCATTTT.

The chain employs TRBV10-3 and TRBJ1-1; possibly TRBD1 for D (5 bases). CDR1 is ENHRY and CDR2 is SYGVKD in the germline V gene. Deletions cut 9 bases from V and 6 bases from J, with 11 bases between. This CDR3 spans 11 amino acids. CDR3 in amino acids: CAIRRGSEAFF. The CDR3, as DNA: TGTGCCATTCGAAGGGGTTCTGAAGCTTTCTTT.

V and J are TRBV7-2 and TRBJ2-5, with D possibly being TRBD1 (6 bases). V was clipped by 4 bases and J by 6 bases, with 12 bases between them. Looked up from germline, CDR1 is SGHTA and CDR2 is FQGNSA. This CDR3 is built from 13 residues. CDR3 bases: TGTGCCAGCAGCTCCACCCAGGGGAAGACCCAGTACTTC. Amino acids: CASSSTQGKTQYF.

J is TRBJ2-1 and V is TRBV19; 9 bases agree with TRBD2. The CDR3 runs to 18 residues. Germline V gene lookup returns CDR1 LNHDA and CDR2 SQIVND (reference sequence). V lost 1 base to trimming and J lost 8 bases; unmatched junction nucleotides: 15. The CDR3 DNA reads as TGTGCCAGTAGTATAGTTGCGGGAGGGCCTGTTGGGAGAGATGAGCAGTTCTTC. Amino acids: CASSIVAGGPVGRDEQFF.

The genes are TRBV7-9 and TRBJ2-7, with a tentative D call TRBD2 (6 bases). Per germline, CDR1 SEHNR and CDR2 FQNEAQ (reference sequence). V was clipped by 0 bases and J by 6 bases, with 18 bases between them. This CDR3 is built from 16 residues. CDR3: CASSLAGGVGGSEQYF. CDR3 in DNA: TGTGCCAGCAGCTTAGCTGGTGGGGTCGGGGGATCCGAGCAGTACTTC.

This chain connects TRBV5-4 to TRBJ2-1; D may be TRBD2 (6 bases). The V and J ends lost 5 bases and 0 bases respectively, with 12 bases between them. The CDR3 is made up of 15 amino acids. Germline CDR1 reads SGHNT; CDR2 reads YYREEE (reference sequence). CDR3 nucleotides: TGTGCCAGCAGACTGATGGGGGGCTCCTACAATGAGCAGTTCTTC. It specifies CASRLMGGSYNEQFF.

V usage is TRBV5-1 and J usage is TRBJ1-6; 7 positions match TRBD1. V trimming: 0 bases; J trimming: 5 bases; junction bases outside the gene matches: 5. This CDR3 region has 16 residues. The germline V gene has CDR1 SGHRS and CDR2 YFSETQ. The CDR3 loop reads CASSLVPGGDNSPLHF. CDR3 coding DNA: TGCGCCAGCAGCTTGGTGCCAGGGGGAGATAATTCACCCCTCCACTTT. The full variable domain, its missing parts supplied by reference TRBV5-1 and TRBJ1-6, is KAGVTQTPRYLIKTRGQQVTLSCSPISGHRSVSWYQQTPGQGLQFLFEYFSETQRNKGNFPGRFSGRQFSNSRSEMNVSTLELGDSALYLCASSLVPGGDNSPLHFGNGTRLTVT.

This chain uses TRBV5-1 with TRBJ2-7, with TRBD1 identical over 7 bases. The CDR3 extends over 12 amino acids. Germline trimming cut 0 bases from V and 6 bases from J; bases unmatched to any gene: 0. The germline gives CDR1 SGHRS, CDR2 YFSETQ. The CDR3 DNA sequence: TGCGCCAGCAGCTTGGAGGGGGCCGAGCAGTACTTC. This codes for CASSLEGAEQYF.

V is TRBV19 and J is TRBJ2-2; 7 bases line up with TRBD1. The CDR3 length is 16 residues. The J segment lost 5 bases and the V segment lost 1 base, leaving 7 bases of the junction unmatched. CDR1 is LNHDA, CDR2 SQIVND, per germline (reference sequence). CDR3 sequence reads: CASSIGLGTATGELFF. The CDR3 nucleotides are TGTGCCAGTAGTATAGGATTGGGGACAGCGACCGGGGAGCTGTTTTTT.